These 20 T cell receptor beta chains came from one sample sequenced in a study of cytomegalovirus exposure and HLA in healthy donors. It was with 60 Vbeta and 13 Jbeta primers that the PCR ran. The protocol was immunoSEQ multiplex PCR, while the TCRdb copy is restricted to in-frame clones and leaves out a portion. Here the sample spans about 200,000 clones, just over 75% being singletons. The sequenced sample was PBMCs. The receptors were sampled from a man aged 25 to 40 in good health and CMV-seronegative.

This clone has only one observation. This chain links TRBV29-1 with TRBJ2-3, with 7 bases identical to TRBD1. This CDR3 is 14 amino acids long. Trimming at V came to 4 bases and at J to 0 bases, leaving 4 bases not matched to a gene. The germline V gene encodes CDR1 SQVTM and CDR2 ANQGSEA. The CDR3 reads CSVAQGVSTDTQYF. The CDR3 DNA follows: TGCAGCGTTGCCCAGGGGGTAAGCACAGATACGCAGTATTTT.

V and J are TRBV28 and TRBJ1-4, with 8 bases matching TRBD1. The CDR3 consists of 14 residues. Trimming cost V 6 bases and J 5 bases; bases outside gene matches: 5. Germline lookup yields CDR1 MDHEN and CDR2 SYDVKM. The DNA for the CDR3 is TGTGCCAGCAGCCGACAGGGGTGGAATGAAAAACTGTTTTTT. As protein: CASSRQGWNEKLFF.

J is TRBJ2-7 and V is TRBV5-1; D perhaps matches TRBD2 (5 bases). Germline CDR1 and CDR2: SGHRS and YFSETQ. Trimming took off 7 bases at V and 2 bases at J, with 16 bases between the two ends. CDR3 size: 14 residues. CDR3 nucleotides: TGCGCCAGCGCTAGCAGAGGGCAGACCTACGAGCAGTACTTC. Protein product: CASASRGQTYEQYF.

CDR3 nucleotide sequence: TGTGCCAGCAGCTTGAAAGGGGGCGCATTCCTGGTCGGGACCCAGTACTTC. Residues: CASSLKGGAFLVGTQYF. V and J are TRBV5-6 and TRBJ2-5; 7 bases agree with TRBD1. Germline CDR1 and CDR2: SGHDT and YYEEEE. With V trimmed by 1 base and J by 7 bases, 16 bases remained unmatched. The CDR3 runs to 17 residues. The full variable domain, with the rest looked up from reference TRBV5-6 and TRBJ2-5, is DAGVTQSPTHLIKTRGQQVTLRCSPKSGHDTVSWYQQALGQGPQFIFQYYEEEERQRGNFPDRFSGHQFPNYSSELNVNALLLGDSALYLCASSLKGGAFLVGTQYFGPGTRLLVL.

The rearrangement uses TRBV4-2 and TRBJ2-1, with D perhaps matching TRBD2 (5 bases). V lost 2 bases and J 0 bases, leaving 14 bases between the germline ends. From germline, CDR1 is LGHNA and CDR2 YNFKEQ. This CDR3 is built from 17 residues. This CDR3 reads CASSQYPGVDSYNEQFF. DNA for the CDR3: TGTGCCAGCAGCCAATACCCCGGGGTCGACTCCTACAATGAGCAGTTCTTC.

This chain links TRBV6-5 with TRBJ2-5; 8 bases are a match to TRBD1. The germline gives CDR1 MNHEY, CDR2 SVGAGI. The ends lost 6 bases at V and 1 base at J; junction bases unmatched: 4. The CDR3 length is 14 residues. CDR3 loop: CASSPGQGQETQYF. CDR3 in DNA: TGTGCCAGCAGCCCTGGACAGGGCCAAGAGACCCAGTACTTC.

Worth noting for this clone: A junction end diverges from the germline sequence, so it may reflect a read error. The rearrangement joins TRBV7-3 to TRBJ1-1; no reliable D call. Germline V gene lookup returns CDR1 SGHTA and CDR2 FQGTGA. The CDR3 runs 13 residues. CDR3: CAGSLVQNTEAFF. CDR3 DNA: TGTGCCGGCAGCTTAGTACAGAACACTGAAGCTTTCTTT.

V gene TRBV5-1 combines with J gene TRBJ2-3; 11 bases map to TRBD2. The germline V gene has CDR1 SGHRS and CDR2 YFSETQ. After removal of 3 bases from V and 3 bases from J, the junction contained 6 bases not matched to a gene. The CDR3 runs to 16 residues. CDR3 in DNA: TGCGCCAGCAGCTGGAGGACTAGCGGGTTTACAGATACGCAGTATTTT. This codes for CASSWRTSGFTDTQYF.

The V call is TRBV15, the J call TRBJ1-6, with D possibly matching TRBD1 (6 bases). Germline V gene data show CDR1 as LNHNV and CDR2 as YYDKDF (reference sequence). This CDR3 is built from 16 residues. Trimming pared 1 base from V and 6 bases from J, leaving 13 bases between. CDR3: CATSRAQGRGNSPLHF. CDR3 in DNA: TGTGCCACCAGCAGAGCACAGGGCCGTGGTAATTCACCCCTCCACTTT.

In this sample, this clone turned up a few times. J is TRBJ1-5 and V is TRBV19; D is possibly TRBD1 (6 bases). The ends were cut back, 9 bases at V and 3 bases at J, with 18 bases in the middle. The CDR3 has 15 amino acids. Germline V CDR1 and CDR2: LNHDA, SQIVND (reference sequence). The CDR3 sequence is CASDTQGSYNQPQHF. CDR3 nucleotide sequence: TGTGCCAGCGACACACAGGGAAGCTACAATCAGCCCCAGCATTTT. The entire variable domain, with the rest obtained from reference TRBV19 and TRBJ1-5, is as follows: DGGITQSPKYLFRKEGQNVTLSCEQNLNHDAMYWYRQDPGQGLRLIYYSQIVNDFQKGDIAEGYSVSREKKESFPLTVTSAQKNPTAFYLCASDTQGSYNQPQHFGDGTRLSIL.

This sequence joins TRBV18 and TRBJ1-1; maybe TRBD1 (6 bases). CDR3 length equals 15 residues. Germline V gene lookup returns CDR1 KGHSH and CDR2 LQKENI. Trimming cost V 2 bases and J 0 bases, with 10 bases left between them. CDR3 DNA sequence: TGTGCCAGCTCACCAAAGGACAGTTTGAACACTGAAGCTTTCTTT. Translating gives CASSPKDSLNTEAFF.

The CDR3: CASVSGRAAYNEQFF. Here the CDR3 DNA reads TGTGCCAGCGTTAGCGGGAGGGCCGCCTACAATGAGCAGTTCTTC. The rearrangement uses TRBV6-1 and TRBJ2-1; 11 bases are a match to TRBD2. Trimming at V came to 8 bases and at J to 2 bases, leaving 5 bases not matched to a gene. CDR1 and CDR2 (germline): MNHNS, SASEGT. This CDR3 region has 15 residues.

The CDR3 nucleotides are TGTGCCAGCAGCTTAGACTTTGCGAGCACAGATACGCAGTATTTT. Protein: CASSLDFASTDTQYF. The chain joins TRBV7-2 to TRBJ2-3; D call uncertain. Trimming removed 1 base from V and 0 bases from J, with 8 bases in between. CDR3 length: 15 residues. CDR1 and CDR2 (germline): SGHTA, FQGNSA.

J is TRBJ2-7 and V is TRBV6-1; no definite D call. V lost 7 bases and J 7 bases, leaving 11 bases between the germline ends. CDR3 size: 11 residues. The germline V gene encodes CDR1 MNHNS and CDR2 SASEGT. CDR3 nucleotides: TGTGCCAGCACATTCCCGGGTGAGCAGTACTTC. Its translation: CASTFPGEQYF.

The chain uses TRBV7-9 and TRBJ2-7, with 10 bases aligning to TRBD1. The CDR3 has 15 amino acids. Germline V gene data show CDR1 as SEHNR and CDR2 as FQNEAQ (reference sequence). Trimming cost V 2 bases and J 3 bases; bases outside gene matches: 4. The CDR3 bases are TGTGCCAGCAGCTTATTGCGGGACAGGGGCTACGAGCAGTACTTC. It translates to CASSLLRDRGYEQYF.

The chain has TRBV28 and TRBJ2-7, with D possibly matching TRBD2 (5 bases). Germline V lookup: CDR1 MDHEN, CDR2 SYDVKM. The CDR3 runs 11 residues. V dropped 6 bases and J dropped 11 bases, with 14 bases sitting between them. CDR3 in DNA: TGTGCCAGCAGATCCCCGACCGGGAAGTACTTC. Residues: CASRSPTGKYF.

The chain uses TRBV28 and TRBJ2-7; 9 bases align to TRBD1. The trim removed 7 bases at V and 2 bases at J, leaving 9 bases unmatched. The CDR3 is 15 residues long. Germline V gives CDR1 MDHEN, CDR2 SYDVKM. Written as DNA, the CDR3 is TGTGCCAGCACCCCCCGGGACAGGGCCACCTACGAGCAGTACTTC. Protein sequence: CASTPRDRATYEQYF.

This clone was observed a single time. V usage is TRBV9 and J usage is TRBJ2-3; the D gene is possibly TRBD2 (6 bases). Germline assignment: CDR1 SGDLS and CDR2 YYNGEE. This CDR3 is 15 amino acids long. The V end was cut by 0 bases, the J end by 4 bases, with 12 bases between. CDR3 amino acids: CASSVEGTVPDTQYF. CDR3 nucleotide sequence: TGTGCCAGCAGCGTAGAAGGGACTGTCCCAGATACGCAGTATTTT.

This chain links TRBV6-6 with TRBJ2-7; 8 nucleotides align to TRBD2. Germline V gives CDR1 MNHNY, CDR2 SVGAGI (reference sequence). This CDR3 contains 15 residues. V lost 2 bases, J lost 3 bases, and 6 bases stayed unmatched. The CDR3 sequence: CASSYQAGGFYEQYF. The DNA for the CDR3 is TGTGCCAGCAGTTACCAGGCGGGAGGTTTCTACGAGCAGTACTTC.

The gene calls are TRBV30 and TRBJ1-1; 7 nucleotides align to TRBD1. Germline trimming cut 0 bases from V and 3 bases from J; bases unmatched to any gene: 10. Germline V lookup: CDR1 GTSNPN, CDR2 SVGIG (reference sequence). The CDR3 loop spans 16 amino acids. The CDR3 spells CAWSVGRGFQDTEAFF. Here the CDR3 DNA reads TGTGCCTGGAGTGTAGGCAGGGGGTTTCAGGACACTGAAGCTTTCTTT.